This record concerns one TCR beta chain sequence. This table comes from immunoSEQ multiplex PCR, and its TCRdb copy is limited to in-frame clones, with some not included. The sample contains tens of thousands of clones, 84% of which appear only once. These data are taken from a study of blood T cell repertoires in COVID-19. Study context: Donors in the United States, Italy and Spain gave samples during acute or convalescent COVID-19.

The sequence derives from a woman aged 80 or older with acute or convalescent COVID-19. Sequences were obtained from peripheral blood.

The CDR3 sequence: CAISESSAANTEAFF. The CDR3 DNA sequence: TGTGCCATCAGTGAGTCTAGCGCGGCGAACACTGAAGCTTTCTTT. The chain couples TRBV10-3 to TRBJ1-1; no definite D call. Germline V gene lookup returns CDR1 ENHRY and CDR2 SYGVKD. CDR3 length: 15 residues. V lost 0 bases and J lost 1, with 9 bases in between.